This T cell receptor (beta chain) stems from a study of OX40 agonist ivuxolimab in advanced cancers. Study information: Three patients got partial responses; one had hepatocellular carcinoma and two had cutaneous melanoma.

With respect to this clone: The antigen is undetermined.

Blood samples were obtained at baseline, cycle 4 day 1, and cycle 7 day 1. Repertoires were generated with immunoSEQ multiplex PCR, while TCRdb's copy carries only in-frame clones and drops some. Of about 76,000 clones listed, 70% to 90% are singletons. Study observations and caveats: The authors did not determine the antigen specificity of the expanded peripheral T cells. Both blood CD4+ and CD8+ T cells showed clonal growth by week 6 at 0.1 to 3.0 mg/kg.

This CDR3 is 15 amino acids long. Trimming shortened V by 7 bases and J by 0 bases, and 12 bases separated the two germline ends. Germline lookup yields CDR1 LNHDA and CDR2 SQIVND (reference sequence). The chain links TRBV19 to TRBJ2-2, with a possible D match to TRBD2 (6 bases). The clonotype was recovered from an adult with an advanced solid tumor such as melanoma, head and neck, liver or kidney cancer. This sample comprised CD4+ or CD8+ T cells sorted from blood, obtained in a trial of the OX40 agonist ivuxolimab. This chain's CDR3 is CASKGLKTNTGELFF. The CDR3 nucleotides are TGTGCCAGTAAGGGACTTAAAACGAACACCGGGGAGCTGTTTTTT.